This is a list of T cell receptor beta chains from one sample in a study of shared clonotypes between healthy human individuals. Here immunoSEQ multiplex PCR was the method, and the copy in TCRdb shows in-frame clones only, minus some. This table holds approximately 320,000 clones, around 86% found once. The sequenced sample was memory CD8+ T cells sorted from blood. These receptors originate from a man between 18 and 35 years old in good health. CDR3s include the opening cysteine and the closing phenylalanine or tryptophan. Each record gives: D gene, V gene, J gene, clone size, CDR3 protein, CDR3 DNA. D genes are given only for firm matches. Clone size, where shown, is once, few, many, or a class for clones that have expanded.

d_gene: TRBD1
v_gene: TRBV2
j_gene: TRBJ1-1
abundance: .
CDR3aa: CASDRVTEAFF
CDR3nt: TGTGCCAGCGACAGGGTCACTGAAGCTTTCTTT

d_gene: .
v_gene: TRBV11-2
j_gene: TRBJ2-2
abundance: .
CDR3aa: CASSLIIAGELFF
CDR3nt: TGTGCCAGCAGCTTAATAATTGCCGGGGAGCTGTTTTTT

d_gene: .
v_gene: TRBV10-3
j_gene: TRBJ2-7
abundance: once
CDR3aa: CAISLTPSGSYEQYF
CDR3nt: TGTGCCATCAGCCTGACCCCAAGCGGTTCCTACGAGCAGTACTTC

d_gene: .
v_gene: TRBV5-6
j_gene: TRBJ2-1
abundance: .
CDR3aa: CASTLSGGTVFNEQFF
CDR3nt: TGTGCCAGCACCCTAAGTGGGGGGACTGTCTTCAATGAGCAGTTCTTC

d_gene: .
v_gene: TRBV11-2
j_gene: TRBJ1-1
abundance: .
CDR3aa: CASSLISGAEAFF
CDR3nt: TGTGCCAGCAGCTTAATATCGGGGGCTGAAGCTTTCTTT

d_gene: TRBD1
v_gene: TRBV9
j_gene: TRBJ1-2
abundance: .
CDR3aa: CASSPGPGTGTSGLGYTF
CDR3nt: TGTGCCAGCAGCCCCGGTCCCGGGACAGGGACCAGTGGGCTGGGCTACACCTTC

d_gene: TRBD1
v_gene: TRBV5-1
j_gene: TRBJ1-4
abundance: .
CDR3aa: CASSWFPQGPDLYATNEKLFF
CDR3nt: TGCGCCAGCAGCTGGTTCCCACAGGGGCCAGACCTCTATGCAACTAATGAAAAACTGTTTTTT

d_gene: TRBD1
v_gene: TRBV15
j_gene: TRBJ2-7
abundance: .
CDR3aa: CATSTYALTGGTSYEQYF
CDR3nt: TGTGCCACCAGCACCTACGCCCTAACAGGGGGGACTTCCTACGAGCAGTACTTC

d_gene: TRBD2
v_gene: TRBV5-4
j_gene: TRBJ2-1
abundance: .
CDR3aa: CASSLYTGGGEQFF
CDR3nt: TGTGCCAGCAGCTTGTACACGGGAGGTGGTGAGCAGTTCTTC

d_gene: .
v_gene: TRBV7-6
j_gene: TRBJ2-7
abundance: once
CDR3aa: CASTRRHQGPYEQYF
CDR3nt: TGTGCCAGCACCAGGCGTCATCAGGGGCCCTACGAGCAGTACTTC

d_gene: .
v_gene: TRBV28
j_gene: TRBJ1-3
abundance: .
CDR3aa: CASSRFPGNTIYF
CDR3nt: TGTGCCAGCAGCCGATTTCCTGGAAACACCATATATTTT

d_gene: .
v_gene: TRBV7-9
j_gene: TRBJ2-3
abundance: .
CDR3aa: CASSLKGQGDSDTQYF
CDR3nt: TGTGCCAGCAGCTTAAAAGGCCAGGGAGATTCAGATACGCAGTATTTT

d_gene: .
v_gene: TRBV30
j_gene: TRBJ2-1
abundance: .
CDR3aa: CAWNRQAGNEQFF
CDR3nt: TGTGCCTGGAATCGACAGGCTGGCAATGAGCAGTTCTTC

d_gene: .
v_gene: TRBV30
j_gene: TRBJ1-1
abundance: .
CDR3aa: CAWRRNTEAFF
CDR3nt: TGTGCCTGGAGAAGGAACACTGAAGCTTTCTTT

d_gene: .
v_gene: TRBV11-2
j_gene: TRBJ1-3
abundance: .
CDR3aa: CASSFEGNTIYF
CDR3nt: TGTGCCAGCAGCTTCGAGGGAAACACCATATATTTT

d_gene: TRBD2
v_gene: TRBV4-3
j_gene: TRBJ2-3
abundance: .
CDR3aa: CASSQDRGGRTGDTQYF
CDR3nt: TGCGCCAGCAGCCAAGATCGAGGCGGGAGGACCGGAGATACGCAGTATTTT

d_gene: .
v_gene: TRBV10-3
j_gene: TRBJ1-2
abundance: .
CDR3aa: CAISEGTEPNYGYTF
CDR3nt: TGTGCCATCAGTGAGGGGACCGAACCTAACTATGGCTACACCTTC

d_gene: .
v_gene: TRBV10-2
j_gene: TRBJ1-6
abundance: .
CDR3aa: CASSEAWTEDGSPLHF
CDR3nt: TGCGCCAGCAGTGAGGCCTGGACAGAGGATGGGTCACCCCTCCACTTT

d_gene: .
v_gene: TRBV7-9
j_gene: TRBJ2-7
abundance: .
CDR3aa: CASRPTGSYEQYF
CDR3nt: TGTGCCAGCAGACCCACAGGCTCCTACGAGCAGTACTTC

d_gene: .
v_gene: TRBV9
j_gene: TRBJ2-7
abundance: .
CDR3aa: CASSGPGYEQYF
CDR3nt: TGTGCCAGCAGCGGACCGGGGTACGAGCAGTACTTC

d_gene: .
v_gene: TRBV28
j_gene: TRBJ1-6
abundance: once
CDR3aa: CASSAFRDTLSSYNSPLHF
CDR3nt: TGTGCCAGCAGTGCCTTCCGGGACACCCTAAGCTCCTATAATTCACCCCTCCACTTT

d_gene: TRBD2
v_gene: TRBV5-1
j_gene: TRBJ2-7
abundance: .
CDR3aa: CASSFDRLAVVYEQYF
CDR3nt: TGCGCCAGCAGCTTCGATCGACTAGCGGTGGTCTACGAGCAGTACTTC

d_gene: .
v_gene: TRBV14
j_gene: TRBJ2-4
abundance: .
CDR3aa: CASSQDPVRRSLQYF
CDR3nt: TGTGCCAGCAGCCAAGATCCGGTCCGAAGGTCGCTTCAGTACTTC

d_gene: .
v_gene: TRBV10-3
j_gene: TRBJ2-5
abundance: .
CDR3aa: CAISEAGTDTSETQYF
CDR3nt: TGTGCCATCAGTGAGGCCGGGACTGACACTTCGGAGACCCAGTACTTC

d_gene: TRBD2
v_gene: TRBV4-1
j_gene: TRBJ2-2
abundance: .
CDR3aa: CASSHLAGGPGGELFF
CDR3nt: TGCGCCAGCAGCCACCTAGCGGGAGGGCCTGGCGGGGAGCTGTTTTTT

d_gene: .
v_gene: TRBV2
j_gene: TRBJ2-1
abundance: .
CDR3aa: CASRPTPSSYNEQFF
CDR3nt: TGTGCCAGCAGGCCCACTCCAAGCTCCTACAATGAGCAGTTCTTC

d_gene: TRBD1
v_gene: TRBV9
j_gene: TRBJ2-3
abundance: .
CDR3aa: CASSVGSGGTDTQYF
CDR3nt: TGTGCCAGCAGCGTAGGATCAGGGGGAACAGATACGCAGTATTTT

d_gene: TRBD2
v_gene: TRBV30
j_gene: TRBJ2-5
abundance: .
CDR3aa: CACSTGGTSQETQYF
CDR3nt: TGTGCCTGTTCGACCGGGGGGACTTCACAAGAGACCCAGTACTTC

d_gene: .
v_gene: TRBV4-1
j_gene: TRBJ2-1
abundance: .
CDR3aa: CASSHEGGGDEQFF
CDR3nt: TGCGCCAGCAGCCACGAGGGGGGCGGCGATGAGCAGTTCTTC

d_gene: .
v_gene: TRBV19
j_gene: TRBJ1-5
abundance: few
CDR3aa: CASSWGVTNQPQHF
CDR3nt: TGTGCCAGTAGTTGGGGGGTTACCAATCAGCCCCAGCATTTT

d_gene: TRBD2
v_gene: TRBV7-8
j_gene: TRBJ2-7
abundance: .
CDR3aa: CASSLSSGSSYEQYF
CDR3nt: TGTGCCAGCAGCTTATCCAGCGGGAGCTCCTACGAGCAGTACTTC

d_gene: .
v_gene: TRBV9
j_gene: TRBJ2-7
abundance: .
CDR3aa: CASSQEGVSYEQYF
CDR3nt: TGTGCCAGCTCCCAGGAGGGGGTATCCTACGAGCAGTACTTC

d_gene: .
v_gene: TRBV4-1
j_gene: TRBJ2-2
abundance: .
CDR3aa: CASSQVHAGELFF
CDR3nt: TGCGCCAGCAGCCAGGTTCACGCCGGGGAGCTGTTTTTT

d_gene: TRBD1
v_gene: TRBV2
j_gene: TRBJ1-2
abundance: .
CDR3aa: CASSEAVQGNYGYTF
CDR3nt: TGTGCCAGCAGTGAAGCAGTACAGGGGAACTATGGCTACACCTTC

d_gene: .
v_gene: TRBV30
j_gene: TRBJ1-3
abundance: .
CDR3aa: CAWSVEALSSGNTIYF
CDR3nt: TGTGCCTGGAGTGTTGAAGCCCTAAGCTCTGGAAACACCATATATTTT

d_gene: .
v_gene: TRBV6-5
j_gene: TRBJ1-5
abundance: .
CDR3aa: CATGEGVNQPQHF
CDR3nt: TGTGCCACTGGGGAGGGAGTCAATCAGCCCCAGCATTTT

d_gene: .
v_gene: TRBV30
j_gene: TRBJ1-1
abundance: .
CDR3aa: CAWSFNPPSSF
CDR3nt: TGTGCCTGGAGTTTTAATCCACCCTCCTCTTTT

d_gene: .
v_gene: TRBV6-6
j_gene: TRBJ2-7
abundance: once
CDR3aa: CASSPRAGAFYEQYF
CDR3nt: TGTGCCAGCAGCCCCCGGGCAGGGGCCTTCTACGAGCAGTACTTC

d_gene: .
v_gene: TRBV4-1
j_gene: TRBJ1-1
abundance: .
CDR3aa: CASSQGHNTEAFF
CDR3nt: TGCGCCAGCAGCCAAGGCCACAACACTGAAGCTTTCTTT

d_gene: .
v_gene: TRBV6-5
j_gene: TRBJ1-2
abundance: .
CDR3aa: CASVDSSVGSGYTF
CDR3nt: TGTGCCAGCGTTGACAGTTCAGTAGGTTCGGGCTACACCTTC

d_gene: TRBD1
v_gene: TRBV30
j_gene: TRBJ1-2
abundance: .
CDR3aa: CAWRFGDRAHYGYTF
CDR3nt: TGTGCCTGGAGATTCGGAGACAGGGCGCACTATGGCTACACCTTC

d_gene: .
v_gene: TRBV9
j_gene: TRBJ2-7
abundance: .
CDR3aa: CASAGGSDEQYF
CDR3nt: TGTGCCAGCGCTGGGGGGTCGGACGAGCAGTACTTC

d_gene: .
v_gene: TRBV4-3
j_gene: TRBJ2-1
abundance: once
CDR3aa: CASSQWGDNEQFF
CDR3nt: TGCGCCAGCAGCCAATGGGGAGACAATGAGCAGTTCTTC